This T cell receptor beta chain was found in a study of cytomegalovirus exposure and HLA in healthy donors. This PCR relied on a set of 60 Vbeta primers and 13 Jbeta primers. Sequencing was performed with immunoSEQ multiplex PCR; in TCRdb, only in-frame clones are kept and a portion is missing. The profile shows about 200,000 clones, approximately 86% of them singletons. Germline V lookup: CDR1 SGHNT, CDR2 YENEEA. Germline trimming cut 5 bases from V and 6 bases from J; bases unmatched to any gene: 6. The CDR3 is 15 residues long. With respect to this clone: Its antigen is still unknown.

The study, taken as a whole, reports: V segments that were indistinguishable, TRBV6-2 and TRBV6-3 among them, were omitted from analysis.

The source is a woman under 40 in good health and CMV-seronegative. The rearrangement uses TRBV11-3 and TRBJ2-1, with 11 positions matching TRBD1. The sample comprised PBMCs. The CDR3 DNA is TGTGCCAGCAGCGATGGACAGGGGGCAAGCAATGAGCAGTTCTTC. Encoded protein: CASSDGQGASNEQFF.